This passage covers 5 T cell receptor beta chains from one sample sequenced in a study of cytomegalovirus exposure and HLA in healthy donors. The PCR had 60 Vbeta and 13 Jbeta primers. Using immunoSEQ multiplex PCR, the repertoire was profiled, and TCRdb retains in-frame clones only, with some absent. The sample has about 150,000 clones; 78% are singletons. Material: PBMCs. The receptors shown here come from a woman in her 50s in good health and CMV-seropositive.

For the CDR3, the DNA is TGTGCCAGCAGCTTAGATCCAGCGGGGGGTAGACAGTTCTTC. Translating gives CASSLDPAGGRQFF. The rearrangement joins TRBV11-2 to TRBJ2-1, with 9 bases identical to TRBD2. Germline values: CDR1 SGHAT, CDR2 FQNNGV. The CDR3 is 14 amino acids. Unmatched junction bases numbered 7, after V lost 0 bases and J lost 13 bases.

This clone was counted once. The chain combines TRBV15 with TRBJ1-1; possible D gene TRBD1, 6 bases. V gave up 0 bases and J gave up 5 bases, with 13 bases separating them. The V gene's germline CDR1 is LNHNV and CDR2 YYDKDF (reference sequence). The CDR3 is made up of 15 amino acids. The CDR3 reads CATSRDRAGVTEAFF. CDR3 nucleotide sequence: TGTGCCACCAGCAGAGATCGGGCAGGGGTAACTGAAGCTTTCTTT.

The rearrangement uses TRBV28 and TRBJ2-3; TRBD2 aligns across 7 bases. The CDR3 has 16 amino acids. CDR1 and CDR2 from the germline V gene are MDHEN and SYDVKM. V was pared by 2 bases and J by 0 bases, with 5 bases of the junction left unmatched. Here the CDR3 reads CASSLVLAVSTDTQYF. Here the CDR3 DNA reads TGTGCCAGCAGTTTAGTCCTAGCGGTGAGCACAGATACGCAGTATTTT. Using reference TRBV28 and TRBJ2-3 for the parts outside the CDR3, the full variable domain is DVKVTQSSRYLVKRTGEKVFLECVQDMDHENMFWYRQDPGLGLRLIYFSYDVKMKEKGDIPEGYSVSREKKERFSLILESASTNQTSMYLCASSLVLAVSTDTQYFGPGTRLTVL.

The table lists this clone with a few counts. The J gene is TRBJ2-2, the V gene TRBV19; unclear D gene. The CDR3 runs to 15 residues. V was cut by 3 bases and J by 0 bases, with 8 bases left in between. Germline values: CDR1 LNHDA, CDR2 SQIVND (reference sequence). CDR3 nucleotides: TGTGCCAGTAGTATTGTGGCATCGAACACCGGGGAGCTGTTTTTT. It translates to CASSIVASNTGELFF.

V is TRBV2 and J is TRBJ2-2; 8 positions agree with TRBD1. The germline CDR1 and CDR2 sequences are SNHLY and FYNNEI. The J segment lost 0 bases and the V segment lost 5 bases, leaving 5 bases of the junction unmatched. The CDR3 extends over 16 amino acids. CDR3 protein: CASSIGQGANTGELFF. CDR3 sequence (DNA): TGTGCCAGCAGTATAGGACAGGGTGCGAACACCGGGGAGCTGTTTTTT.